The 10 T cell receptor beta chains below come from one sample, sequenced in a study of T-cell memory formation after mild COVID-19. Each CDR3 protein gets one entry after TCRdb re-called the 5' RACE reads with MiXCR. The table has fewer than 400,000 distinct CDR3 sequences, approximately 15% seen once. The sequenced material came from PBMCs or a T cell subset sorted from them (not recorded which). The receptors come from a man between 18 and 29 years old who had mild COVID-19 (a few samples of this study predate the infection). Cell type and time point are not known.

This chain connects TRBV12-3 or TRBV12-4 to TRBJ1-4; D is uncertain. This CDR3 has 18 amino acids. V dropped 1 base and J dropped 0 bases, with 15 bases sitting between them. In nucleotides, the CDR3 is TGTGCCAGCAGTTTAGAGTGGTCAGCCCGATCAACTAATGAAAAACTGTTTTTT. Translated: CASSLEWSARSTNEKLFF.

The chain employs TRBV6-5 and TRBJ2-2; D is uncertain. Germline V lookup: CDR1 MNHEY, CDR2 SVGAGI. The V gene lost 5 bases and the J gene lost 1 base, with 14 bases spanning the gap. The CDR3 extends over 16 amino acids. This CDR3 reads CASSPDIRVNTGELFF. In DNA form, the CDR3 reads TGTGCCAGCAGTCCAGATATAAGGGTGAACACCGGGGAGCTGTTTTTT.

The chain carries TRBV10-3 and TRBJ1-1; no clear D. Between the trimmed V and J ends, which lost 4 bases and 7 bases, there was a span of 13 bases. CDR3 size: 13 residues. CDR1 is ENHRY, CDR2 SYGVKD, per germline. The CDR3 region is CAISGRTDGEAFF. DNA of the CDR3: TGTGCCATCAGTGGCCGGACGGACGGTGAAGCTTTCTTT.

In its sample, this clonotype was seen a few times. The CDR3 spells CASSYVDANQETQYF. Written as DNA, the CDR3 is TGTGCCAGCAGTTACGTCGATGCTAACCAAGAGACCCAGTACTTC. The chain joins TRBV6-5 to TRBJ2-5; no firm D call. CDR3 length equals 15 residues. V was trimmed by 2 bases and J by 0 bases, leaving 10 bases between them. Per germline, CDR1 MNHEY and CDR2 SVGAGI.

This clonotype showed up just a few times. The chain carries TRBV10-3 and TRBJ2-3; D ambiguous. The V and J ends lost 0 bases and 0 bases respectively, with 7 bases between them. The CDR3 spans 15 residues. Germline V CDR1 and CDR2: ENHRY, SYGVKD. The CDR3: CAISESSASTDTQYF. The CDR3, as DNA: TGTGCCATCAGTGAGTCGAGCGCCAGCACAGATACGCAGTATTTT.

This clonotype was seen a few times. The rearrangement joins TRBV7-9 to TRBJ1-4; unclear D gene. The germline V gene encodes CDR1 SEHNR and CDR2 FQNEAQ (reference sequence). This CDR3 has 14 residues. Trimming cost V 0 bases and J 8 bases, with 10 bases left between them. DNA for the CDR3: TGTGCCAGCAGCTTAGCGAGTGTGGAGGAAAAACTGTTTTTT. As protein: CASSLASVEEKLFF.

This clonotype was recorded many times. The rearrangement joins TRBV29-1 to TRBJ2-1, with a tentative D call TRBD2 (6 bases). The CDR3 loop spans 9 amino acids. Germline lookup yields CDR1 SQVTM and CDR2 ANQGSEA. The V gene lost 7 bases and the J gene lost 12 bases, with 10 bases spanning the gap. CDR3 loop: CSADGGQFF. For the CDR3, the DNA is TGCAGCGCGGACGGGGGGCAGTTCTTC.

The chain recombines TRBV6-5 with TRBJ1-5, with a weak D call TRBD1 (5 bases). Looked up from germline, CDR1 is MNHEY and CDR2 is SVGAGI. CDR3 length equals 14 residues. With 8 bases removed from V and 4 bases from J, the gap between germline ends came to 15 bases. CDR3 loop: CASEGGVGNQPQHF. CDR3 bases: TGTGCCAGCGAAGGAGGGGTCGGGAATCAGCCCCAGCATTTT.

There are many counts of this clonotype. V and J are TRBV6-1 and TRBJ1-1, with D perhaps TRBD1 (6 bases). The ends were cut back, 10 bases at V and 3 bases at J, with 15 bases in the middle. CDR3 size: 13 residues. Germline V gives CDR1 MNHNS, CDR2 SASEGT. CDR3: CATQTGPDTEAFF. The CDR3 DNA reads TGTGCCACCCAAACAGGGCCGGACACTGAAGCTTTCTTT.

This clonotype has only a few counts. V and J are TRBV7-2 and TRBJ2-5; 12 nucleotides line up with TRBD1. V was pared by 5 bases and J by 4 bases, with 5 bases of the junction left unmatched. The length of the CDR3 is 15 residues. The germline gives CDR1 SGHTA, CDR2 FQGNSA. The DNA of the CDR3 is TGTGCCAGCAGCAGGGACAGGGGGCGCACAGAGACCCAGTACTTC. This gives the protein CASSRDRGRTETQYF.